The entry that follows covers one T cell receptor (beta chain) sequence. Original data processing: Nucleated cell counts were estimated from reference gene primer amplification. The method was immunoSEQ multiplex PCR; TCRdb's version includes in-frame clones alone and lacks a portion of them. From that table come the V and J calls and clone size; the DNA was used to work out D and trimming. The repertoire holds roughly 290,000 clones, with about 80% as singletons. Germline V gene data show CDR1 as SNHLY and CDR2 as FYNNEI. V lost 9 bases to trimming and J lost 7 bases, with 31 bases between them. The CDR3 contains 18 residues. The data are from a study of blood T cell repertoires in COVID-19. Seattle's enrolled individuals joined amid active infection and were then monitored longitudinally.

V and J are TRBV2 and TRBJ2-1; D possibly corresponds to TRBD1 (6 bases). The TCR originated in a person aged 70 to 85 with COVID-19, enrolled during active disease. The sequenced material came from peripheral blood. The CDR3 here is CARKPITTEVGADNEQFF. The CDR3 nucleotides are TGTGCCAGAAAACCAATTACAACGGAGGTGGGGGCAGATAATGAGCAGTTCTTC. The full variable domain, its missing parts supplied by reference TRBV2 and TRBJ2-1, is EPEVTQTPSHQVTQMGQEVILRCVPISNHLYFYWYRQILGQKVEFLVSFYNNEISEKSEIFDDQFSVERPDGSNFTLKIRSTKLEDSAMYFCARKPITTEVGADNEQFFGPGTRLTVL.